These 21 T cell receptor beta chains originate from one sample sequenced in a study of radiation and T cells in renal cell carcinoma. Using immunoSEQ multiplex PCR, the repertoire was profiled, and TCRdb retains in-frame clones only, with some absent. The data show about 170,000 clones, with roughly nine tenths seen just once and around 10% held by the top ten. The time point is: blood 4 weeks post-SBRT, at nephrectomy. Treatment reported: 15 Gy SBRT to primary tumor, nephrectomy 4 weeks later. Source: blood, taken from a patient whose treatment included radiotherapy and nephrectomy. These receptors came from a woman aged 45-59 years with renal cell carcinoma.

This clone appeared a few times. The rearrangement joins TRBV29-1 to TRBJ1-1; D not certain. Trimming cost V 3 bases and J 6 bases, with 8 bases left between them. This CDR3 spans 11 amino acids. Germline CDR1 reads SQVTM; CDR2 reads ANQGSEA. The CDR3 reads CSVEAGAEAFF. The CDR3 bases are TGCAGCGTTGAGGCCGGGGCTGAAGCTTTCTTT.

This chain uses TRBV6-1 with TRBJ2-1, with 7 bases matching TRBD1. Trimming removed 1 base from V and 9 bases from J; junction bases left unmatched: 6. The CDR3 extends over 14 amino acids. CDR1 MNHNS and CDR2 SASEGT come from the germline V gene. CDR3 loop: CASSEVGGASEQFF. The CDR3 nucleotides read TGTGCCAGCAGTGAAGTAGGGGGCGCGAGTGAGCAGTTCTTC.

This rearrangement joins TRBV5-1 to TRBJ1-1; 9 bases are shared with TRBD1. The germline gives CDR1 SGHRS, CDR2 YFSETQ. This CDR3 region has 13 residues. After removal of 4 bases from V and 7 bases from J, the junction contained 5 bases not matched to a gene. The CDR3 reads CASSPPGQGEAFF. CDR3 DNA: TGCGCCAGCAGCCCCCCGGGACAGGGTGAAGCTTTCTTT.

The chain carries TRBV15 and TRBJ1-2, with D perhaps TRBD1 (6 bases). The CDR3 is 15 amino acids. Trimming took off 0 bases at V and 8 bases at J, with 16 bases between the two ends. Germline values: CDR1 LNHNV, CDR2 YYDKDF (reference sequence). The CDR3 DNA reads TGTGCCACCAGCAGAGATCTGGGGGGCGCAGAAGGCTACACCTTC. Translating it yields CATSRDLGGAEGYTF.

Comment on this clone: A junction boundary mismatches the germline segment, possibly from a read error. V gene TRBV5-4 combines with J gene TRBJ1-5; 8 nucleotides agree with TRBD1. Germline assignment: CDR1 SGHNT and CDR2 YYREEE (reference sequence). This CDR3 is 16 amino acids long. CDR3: CASSLGSPGGNQPQHF. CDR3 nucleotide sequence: TGTGCCAGCAGCTTGGGATCCCCAGGGGGCAACCAGCCCCAGCATTTT. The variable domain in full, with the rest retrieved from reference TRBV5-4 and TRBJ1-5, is ETGVTQSPTHLIKTRGQQVTLRCSSQSGHNTVSWYQQALGQGPQFIFQYYREEENGRGNFPPRFSGLQFPNYSSELNVNALELDDSALYLCASSLGSPGGNQPQHFGDGTRLSIL.

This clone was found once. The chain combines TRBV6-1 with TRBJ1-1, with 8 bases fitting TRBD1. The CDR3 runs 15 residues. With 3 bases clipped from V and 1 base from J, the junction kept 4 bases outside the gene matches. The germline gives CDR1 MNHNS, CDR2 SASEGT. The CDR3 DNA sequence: TGTGCCAGCAGTGACCAGGGGGCTGGGAACACTGAAGCTTTCTTT. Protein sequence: CASSDQGAGNTEAFF.

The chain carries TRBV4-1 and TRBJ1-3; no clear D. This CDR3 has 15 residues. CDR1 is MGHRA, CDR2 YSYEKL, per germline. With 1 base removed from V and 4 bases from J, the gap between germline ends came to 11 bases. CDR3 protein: CASSQGSQLGNTIYF. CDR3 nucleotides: TGCGCCAGCAGCCAAGGGTCGCAATTAGGAAACACCATATATTTT.

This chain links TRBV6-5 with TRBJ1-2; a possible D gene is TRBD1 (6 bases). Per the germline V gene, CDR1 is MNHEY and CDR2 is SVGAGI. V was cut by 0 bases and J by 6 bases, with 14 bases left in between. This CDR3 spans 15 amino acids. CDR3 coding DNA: TGTGCCAGCAGTTACTCGAGAGAACAGGGAAATGGCTACACCTTC. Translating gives CASSYSREQGNGYTF.

The CDR3 DNA sequence: TGTGCCAGCAGCCCCAGGGGGCTAAGGGACACTGAAGCTTTCTTT. This sequence encodes CASSPRGLRDTEAFF. This chain links TRBV7-9 with TRBJ1-1; TRBD1 matches 8 bases. J lost 3 bases, V lost 5 bases, and 8 bases had no gene match. Germline V gives CDR1 SEHNR, CDR2 FQNEAQ (reference sequence). The CDR3 runs 15 residues.

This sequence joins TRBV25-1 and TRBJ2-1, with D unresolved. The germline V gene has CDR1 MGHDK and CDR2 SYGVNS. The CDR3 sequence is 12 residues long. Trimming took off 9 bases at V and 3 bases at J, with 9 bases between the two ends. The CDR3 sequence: CASRTIYNEQFF. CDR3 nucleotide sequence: TGTGCCAGTCGAACCATCTACAATGAGCAGTTCTTC.

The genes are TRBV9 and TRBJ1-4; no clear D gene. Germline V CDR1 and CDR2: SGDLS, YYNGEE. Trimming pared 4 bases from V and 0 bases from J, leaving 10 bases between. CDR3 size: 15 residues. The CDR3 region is CASSLNTATNEKLFF. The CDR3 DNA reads TGTGCCAGCAGCCTAAACACCGCAACTAATGAAAAACTGTTTTTT.

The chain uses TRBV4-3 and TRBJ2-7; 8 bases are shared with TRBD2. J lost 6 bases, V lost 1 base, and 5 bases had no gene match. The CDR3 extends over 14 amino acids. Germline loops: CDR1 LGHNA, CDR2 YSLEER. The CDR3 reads CASSQGSRGGEQYF. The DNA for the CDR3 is TGCGCCAGCAGCCAAGGGTCACGGGGGGGCGAGCAGTACTTC.

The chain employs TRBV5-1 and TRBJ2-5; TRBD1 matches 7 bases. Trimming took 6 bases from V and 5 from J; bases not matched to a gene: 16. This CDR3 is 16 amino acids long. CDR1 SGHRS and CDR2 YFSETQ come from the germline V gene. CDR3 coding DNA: TGCGCCAGCATAGAAGGCGGCAGGGGGAATCGGGAGACCCAGTACTTC. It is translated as CASIEGGRGNRETQYF.

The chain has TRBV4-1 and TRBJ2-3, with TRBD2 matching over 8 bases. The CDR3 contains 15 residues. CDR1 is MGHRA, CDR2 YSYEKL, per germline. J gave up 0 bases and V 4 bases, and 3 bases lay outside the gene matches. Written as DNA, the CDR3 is TGCGCCAGCAGCCGAACGGGGGGGAGCACAGATACGCAGTATTTT. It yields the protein CASSRTGGSTDTQYF.

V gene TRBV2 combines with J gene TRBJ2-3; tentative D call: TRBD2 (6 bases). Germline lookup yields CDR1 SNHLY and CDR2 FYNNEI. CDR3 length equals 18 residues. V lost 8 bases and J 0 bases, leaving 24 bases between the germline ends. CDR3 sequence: CASSFSTRSVTSTDTQYF. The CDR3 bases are TGTGCCAGCTCGTTTTCGACTAGATCAGTAACTAGCACAGATACGCAGTATTTT. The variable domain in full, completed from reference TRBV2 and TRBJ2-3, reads EPEVTQTPSHQVTQMGQEVILRCVPISNHLYFYWYRQILGQKVEFLVSFYNNEISEKSEIFDDQFSVERPDGSNFTLKIRSTKLEDSAMYFCASSFSTRSVTSTDTQYFGPGTRLTVL.

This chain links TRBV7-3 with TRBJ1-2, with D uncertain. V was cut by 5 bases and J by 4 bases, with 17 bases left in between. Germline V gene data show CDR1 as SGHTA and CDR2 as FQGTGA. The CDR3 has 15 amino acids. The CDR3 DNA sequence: TGTGCCAGCAGCCCCGGACCTAACCTTCCCTATGGCTACACCTTC. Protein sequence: CASSPGPNLPYGYTF.

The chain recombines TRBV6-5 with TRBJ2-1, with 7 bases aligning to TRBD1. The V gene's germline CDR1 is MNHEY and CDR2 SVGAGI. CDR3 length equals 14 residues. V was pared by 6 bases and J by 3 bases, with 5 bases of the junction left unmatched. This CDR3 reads CASRRTGNYNEQFF. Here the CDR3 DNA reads TGTGCCAGCAGGCGGACAGGAAACTACAATGAGCAGTTCTTC.

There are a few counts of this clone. The CDR3 DNA follows: TGTGCCAGCAGTGATACCGGGACAGGGATTAATTCACCCCTCCACTTT. Amino acid sequence: CASSDTGTGINSPLHF. The chain is built from TRBV6-1 and TRBJ1-6; 9 nucleotides line up with TRBD1. This CDR3 region has 16 residues. V lost 3 bases, J lost 6 bases, and 6 bases stayed unmatched. Germline CDR1 and CDR2: MNHNS and SASEGT.

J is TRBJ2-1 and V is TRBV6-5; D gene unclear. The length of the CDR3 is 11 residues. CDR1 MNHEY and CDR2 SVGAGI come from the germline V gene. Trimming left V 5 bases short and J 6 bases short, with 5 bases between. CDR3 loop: CASSLFNEQFF. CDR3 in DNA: TGTGCCAGCAGTCTTTTCAATGAGCAGTTCTTC.

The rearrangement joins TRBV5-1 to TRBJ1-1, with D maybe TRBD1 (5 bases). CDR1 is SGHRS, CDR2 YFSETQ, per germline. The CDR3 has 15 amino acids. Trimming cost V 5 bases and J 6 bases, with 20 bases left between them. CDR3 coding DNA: TGCGCCAGCAGGACCGACGGGACTCCGAGGGCTGAAGCTTTCTTT. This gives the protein CASRTDGTPRAEAFF.

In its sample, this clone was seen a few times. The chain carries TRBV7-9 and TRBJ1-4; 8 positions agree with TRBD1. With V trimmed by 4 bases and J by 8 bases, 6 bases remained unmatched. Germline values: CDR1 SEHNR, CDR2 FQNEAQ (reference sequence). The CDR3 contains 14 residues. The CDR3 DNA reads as TGTGCCAGCAGCTCCGGACAGGGCCGAGAAAAACTGTTTTTT. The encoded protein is CASSSGQGREKLFF.